The rows below give T cell receptor beta chains drawn from one sample of a study of CD8+ T cells in alopecia areata. Profiling relied on immunoSEQ multiplex PCR, and the TCRdb table lists in-frame clones only, not all of them. The sample records 95,000 to 150,000 clones, about 50% being singletons. This specimen was CD4+ T cells sorted from blood, taken at week 4, from a patient treated with tofacitinib. The receptors stem from a human donor with alopecia areata. Both conserved end residues are part of each CDR3. A D gene is named only where the DNA matches it firmly. A clone size is listed for some rows: how often the clone was seen (once, few, many), or a class if it is expanded.

j_gene,v_gene,abundance,d_gene,CDR3nt,CDR3aa
TRBJ2-1,TRBV6-6,NA,TRBD2,TGTGCCAGCAGTCGACTAGCGGGGGACAATGAGCAGTTCTTC,CASSRLAGDNEQFF
TRBJ1-2,TRBV29-1,NA,NA,TGCAGCGCCAAGGAGAATGGCTACACCTTC,CSAKENGYTF
TRBJ2-1,TRBV5-1,NA,NA,TGCGCCAGCAGCTTAAGGGGGGAGGAGCAGTTCTTC,CASSLRGEEQFF
TRBJ1-1,TRBV19,NA,NA,TGTGCCAGTAGTAAACAGGGGAACACTGAAGCTTTCTTT,CASSKQGNTEAFF
TRBJ1-1,TRBV6-1,NA,NA,TGTGCCAGCAGTGTTCCAGGCCCTGAAGCTTTCTTT,CASSVPGPEAFF
TRBJ2-7,TRBV5-4,few,NA,TGTGCCAGCAGCTTCCCTGACCGGGGTCGGGAGCAGTACTTC,CASSFPDRGREQYF
TRBJ1-2,TRBV30,NA,NA,TGTGCCTGGATTGCAGGGAAGACCTATGGCTACACCTTC,CAWIAGKTYGYTF
TRBJ1-2,TRBV5-1,NA,NA,TGCGCCAGCAGCTTGGGCGGGACCTCTAACTATGGCTACACCTTC,CASSLGGTSNYGYTF
TRBJ1-3,TRBV30,NA,NA,TGTGCCTGGAGACTGTCTGGAAACACCATATATTTT,CAWRLSGNTIYF
TRBJ2-3,TRBV5-4,NA,NA,TGTGCCAGCAGCTTGGCAGGGGCCACAGATACGCAGTATTTT,CASSLAGATDTQYF
TRBJ1-5,TRBV18,NA,NA,TGTGCCAGCTCACCGGGCGTGAATAGCAATCAGCCCCAGCATTTT,CASSPGVNSNQPQHF
TRBJ2-5,TRBV28,NA,TRBD1,TGTGCCAGCACCTCCGGGACAGGTCTGGAGACCCAGTACTTC,CASTSGTGLETQYF
TRBJ2-1,TRBV6-5,NA,NA,TGTGCCAGCAGTCAGGGTGGTGAGCAGTTCTTC,CASSQGGEQFF
TRBJ1-2,TRBV2,few,NA,TGTGCCAGCAGTGTTGACAGTTACTATGGCTACACCTTC,CASSVDSYYGYTF
TRBJ2-1,TRBV29-1,few,TRBD1,TGCAGCGGGGACAGTCCTTCCAATGAGCAGTTCTTC,CSGDSPSNEQFF
TRBJ2-7,TRBV7-9,NA,NA,TGTGCCTTGTGGGGGGCCTCTTCTTACGAGCAGTACTTC,CALWGASSYEQYF
TRBJ1-1,TRBV30,NA,NA,TGTGCCTGGAGCCACCACAGGGTTGGTACTGAAGCTTTCTTT,CAWSHHRVGTEAFF
TRBJ2-1,TRBV11-3,few,NA,TGTGCCAGCAGCTTATCCCAGTGGAATGAGCAGTTCTTC,CASSLSQWNEQFF
TRBJ2-7,TRBV6-5,few,TRBD1,TGTGCCAGCACCCGATCCGGACAGGGCTACGAGCAGTACTTC,CASTRSGQGYEQYF
TRBJ2-3,TRBV18,NA,TRBD1,TGTGCCAGCTCACCTGGGGACAGGGGCGGCACAGATACGCAGTATTTT,CASSPGDRGGTDTQYF
TRBJ2-1,TRBV11-2,few,TRBD2,TGTGCCAGCAGCTTGAGCGGGGGGGCCGGGGAAGGTGAGCAGTTCTTC,CASSLSGGAGEGEQFF
TRBJ2-1,TRBV29-1,NA,TRBD1,TGCAGCGTTGCTGGGACAGGGCCTTACAATGAGCAGTTCTTC,CSVAGTGPYNEQFF
TRBJ1-5,TRBV7-2,NA,NA,TGTGCCAGCAGCTATCGGGGCGGGCAGCCCCAGCATTTT,CASSYRGGQPQHF
TRBJ1-5,TRBV6-6,few,TRBD1,TGTGCCAGCAGTTTCATAGGACAGGGATACAATCAGCCCCAGCATTTT,CASSFIGQGYNQPQHF
TRBJ1-2,TRBV6-6,few,NA,TGTGCCAGGGCCTTTGGTGGCTACACCTTC,CARAFGGYTF
TRBJ2-3,TRBV2,few,NA,TGTGCCAGCAGTGAGGTGGGCCTCCCCAGCACAGATACGCAGTATTTT,CASSEVGLPSTDTQYF
TRBJ2-1,TRBV29-1,few,NA,TGCAGCGCCAGCAGTTACTCCTACAATGAGCAGTTCTTC,CSASSYSYNEQFF
TRBJ2-5,TRBV30,NA,NA,TGTGCCTGGGGGGCTGGTAGGCGAGGTGAGACCCAGTACTTC,CAWGAGRRGETQYF
TRBJ2-1,TRBV4-1,NA,NA,TGCGCCAGCAGGCAAACAGGCTCGTACAATGAGCAGTTCTTC,CASRQTGSYNEQFF
TRBJ2-5,TRBV5-1,NA,TRBD2,TGCGCCAGCAGCCGCCTAGCGGGCTTACAAGAGACCCAGTACTTC,CASSRLAGLQETQYF
TRBJ2-2,TRBV29-1,few,TRBD2,TGCAGCGCATTGAAACTAGCGGGAGGCCAGAACACCGGGGAGCTGTTTTTT,CSALKLAGGQNTGELFF
TRBJ2-5,TRBV4-1,NA,TRBD1,TGCGCCAGCAGGTTTCAGGGCAGGGGGAACCAAGAGACCCAGTACTTC,CASRFQGRGNQETQYF
TRBJ1-2,TRBV14,NA,NA,TGTGCCAGCAGCCGCGGGGGAGTATTGGGGTATGGCTACACCTTC,CASSRGGVLGYGYTF
TRBJ2-3,TRBV30,NA,TRBD2,TGTGCCTGGAGTGTCCCGGGACTAAGCACAGATACGCAGTATTTT,CAWSVPGLSTDTQYF
TRBJ2-5,TRBV2,NA,NA,TGTGCCAGCAGTCGAGACAGTGAGACCCAGTACTTC,CASSRDSETQYF
TRBJ1-1,TRBV4-1,few,NA,TGCGCCAGCAGCCGACAAGCGGCAATCGGATCGGGGAACACTGAAGCTTTCTTT,CASSRQAAIGSGNTEAFF
TRBJ1-2,TRBV29-1,NA,NA,TGCAGCGTTGATCCGGACGGGGCGTATGGCTACACCTTC,CSVDPDGAYGYTF
TRBJ1-2,TRBV30,NA,TRBD1,TGTGCCTCCACTAGACGGGACAGGGGGCATCCTAACTATGGCTACACCTTC,CASTRRDRGHPNYGYTF
TRBJ1-4,TRBV27,NA,NA,TGTGCCAGCAGGCGAGGGGATGAAAAACTGTTTTTT,CASRRGDEKLFF
TRBJ2-2,TRBV2,few,TRBD1,TGTGCCAGCAGAATCCGACAGGGGGTGGTGTTTTTT,CASRIRQGVVFF
TRBJ1-2,TRBV30,NA,NA,TGTGCCTGGAGTCCAAGAGGGTTTAACTATGGCTACACCTTC,CAWSPRGFNYGYTF
TRBJ2-7,TRBV7-6,few,TRBD2,TGTGCCAGCAGCTTAGGGGGGCTAGCGGGGGGCCCCTACGAGCAGTACTTC,CASSLGGLAGGPYEQYF
TRBJ2-7,TRBV4-1,NA,TRBD1,TGCGCCAGCAGCAATCCCTGGGACAGGGGAGAGCAGTACTTC,CASSNPWDRGEQYF
TRBJ1-5,TRBV18,NA,NA,TGTGCCAGCTCACCTATGATTTCAAATCAGCCCCAGCATTTT,CASSPMISNQPQHF
TRBJ2-1,TRBV18,medium-sized,NA,TGTGCCAGCTCACCGCGAGATGAGCAGTTCTTC,CASSPRDEQFF
TRBJ2-4,TRBV29-1,NA,NA,TGCAGCGCCCGAGAGCCCAAAAACATTCAGTACTTC,CSAREPKNIQYF
TRBJ2-2,TRBV30,NA,NA,TGTGCCTGGAGTGTACTCCCCACCGGGGAGCTGTTTTTT,CAWSVLPTGELFF
TRBJ1-2,TRBV29-1,NA,TRBD1,TGCAGCGGGGGACAGCCGCTATCAGATGGCTACACCTTC,CSGGQPLSDGYTF
TRBJ2-7,TRBV25-1,NA,NA,TGTGCCAGCAGTGTCGCCCTTCGGGAGCAGTACTTC,CASSVALREQYF
TRBJ2-4,TRBV29-1,once,NA,TGCAGCGTTGGTCGGGGAGATTTAGCCAAAAACATTCAGTACTTC,CSVGRGDLAKNIQYF
TRBJ1-2,TRBV7-9,NA,NA,TGTGCCAGCAGCTTAGCTAAGGGACAATCTGCCGATGGCTACACCTTC,CASSLAKGQSADGYTF
TRBJ2-6,TRBV4-2,NA,NA,TGTGCCAGCAGCCAAGCACCGATCCTCTCTGGGGCCAACGTCCTGACTTTC,CASSQAPILSGANVLTF
TRBJ1-1,TRBV11-3,NA,TRBD1,TGTGCCAGCAGCACTAAGGACAGGGGTAACACTGAAGCTTTCTTT,CASSTKDRGNTEAFF
TRBJ1-2,TRBV6-5,NA,NA,TGTGCCAGCAGTTACGGGCGGGACTATGGCTACACCTTC,CASSYGRDYGYTF
TRBJ2-1,TRBV5-1,once,NA,TGCGCCAGCAGCCCCGTTGGCCTGAGCTCCTACAATGAGCAGTTCTTC,CASSPVGLSSYNEQFF
TRBJ2-3,TRBV7-3,medium-sized,NA,TGTGCCAGCAGTTCAGTCATGCCGGGAGATACGCAGTATTTT,CASSSVMPGDTQYF